The 26 T cell receptor beta chains reported below all come from one sample, sequenced in a study of cytomegalovirus exposure and HLA in healthy donors (TCRdb year 2017). Library preparation was by the immunoSEQ multiplex PCR assay. TCRdb's version of the immuneACCESS table is confined to in-frame rearrangements and falls short of the full clone set. An unresolved V gene accounts for under half of the shortfall where checked; the remainder is of unknown origin. A total of about 65,000 clones appear in this sample, 90% to 95% of them only once. About 4.5% of the sample comes from the top ten. The sample comprised PBMCs. Receptors originate from a man between 18 and 29 years old in good health and CMV-seropositive.

The CDR3 loop is CASSQEPSLNTQYF. CDR3 nucleotide sequence: TGCGCCAGCAGCCAAGAACCTAGCCTCAATACGCAGTATTTT. The chain links TRBV4-3 to TRBJ2-3, with D perhaps matching TRBD2 (5 bases). V lost 0 bases, J lost 7 bases, and 11 bases lay in between. CDR1 and CDR2 from the germline V gene are LGHNA and YSLEER. The length of the CDR3 is 14 residues.

The V call is TRBV5-1, the J call TRBJ1-1, with 7 bases matching TRBD1. This CDR3 contains 12 residues. J lost 10 bases, V lost 0 bases, and 3 bases had no gene match. The germline V gene has CDR1 SGHRS and CDR2 YFSETQ. DNA of the CDR3: TGCGCCAGCAGCTTGGACAGGGGCTTAGCTTTCTTT. It specifies CASSLDRGLAFF.

The rearrangement joins TRBV5-5 to TRBJ2-7; 7 bases match TRBD1. V lost 1 base to trimming and J lost 1 base; unmatched junction nucleotides: 14. Germline V CDR1 and CDR2: SGHKS, YYEKEE (reference sequence). The CDR3 has 18 amino acids. CDR3 amino acids: CASSLLGQKTGSSYEQYF. The CDR3 coding sequence is TGTGCCAGCAGCTTGCTTGGACAGAAGACAGGGTCATCCTACGAGCAGTACTTC.

Concerning this clone: At one end the junction does not follow the germline gene, possibly because of a read error. The J gene is TRBJ2-1, the V gene TRBV7-2; D is ambiguous. Per the germline V gene, CDR1 is SGHTA and CDR2 is FQGNSA. This CDR3 has 13 residues. This CDR3 reads CATSPVSYNEQFF. CDR3 sequence (DNA): TGTGCCACCAGCCCCGTCTCCTACAATGAGCAGTTCTTC.

The sample holds one count of this clone. The chain has TRBV5-5 and TRBJ2-1, with D maybe TRBD2 (5 bases). CDR1 and CDR2 (germline): SGHKS, YYEKEE (reference sequence). V shed 4 bases and J shed 8 bases, with 19 bases lying between them. The CDR3 sequence is 15 residues long. The CDR3 sequence: CASSDLTKLRDEQFF. The CDR3 region has the DNA TGTGCCAGCAGCGATCTGACTAAACTACGAGATGAGCAGTTCTTC.

V is TRBV4-1 and J is TRBJ2-7; TRBD2 matches at 8 bases. The germline gives CDR1 MGHRA, CDR2 YSYEKL. The CDR3 totals 19 residues. After removal of 1 base from V and 0 bases from J, the junction contained 14 bases not matched to a gene. CDR3 coding DNA: TGCGCCAGCAGCCAAGGTGTAGCGGGACGAGGACGGGGCTCCTACGAGCAGTACTTC. Protein: CASSQGVAGRGRGSYEQYF.

V and J are TRBV28 and TRBJ2-2; D perhaps matches TRBD1 (6 bases). Trimming took off 3 bases at V and 6 bases at J, with 11 bases between the two ends. The CDR3 has 14 amino acids. Germline assignment: CDR1 MDHEN and CDR2 SYDVKM. The CDR3 protein is CASSFGTWAGELFF. For the CDR3, the DNA is TGTGCCAGCAGTTTCGGGACATGGGCCGGGGAGCTGTTTTTT. The full variable domain, its missing parts supplied by reference TRBV28 and TRBJ2-2, is DVKVTQSSRYLVKRTGEKVFLECVQDMDHENMFWYRQDPGLGLRLIYFSYDVKMKEKGDIPEGYSVSREKKERFSLILESASTNQTSMYLCASSFGTWAGELFFGEGSRLTVL.

V and J are TRBV10-3 and TRBJ2-7, with TRBD1 as a possible D gene (6 bases). Germline CDR1 and CDR2: ENHRY and SYGVKD. Trimming removed 5 bases from V and 5 bases from J, with 13 bases in between. CDR3 length equals 13 residues. This chain's CDR3 is CAISHAGVHEQYF. CDR3 bases: TGTGCCATCAGTCACGCAGGGGTCCACGAGCAGTACTTC.

The rearrangement uses TRBV11-3 and TRBJ1-1, with no clear D. Per germline, CDR1 SGHNT and CDR2 YENEEA. Trimming shortened V by 1 base and J by 3 bases, and 3 bases separated the two germline ends. The length of the CDR3 is 12 residues. The CDR3: CASSLGDTEAFF. CDR3 sequence (DNA): TGTGCCAGCAGCTTAGGAGACACTGAAGCTTTCTTT.

This chain links TRBV30 with TRBJ1-1; D is unclear. This CDR3 spans 13 amino acids. From germline, CDR1 is GTSNPN and CDR2 SVGIG (reference sequence). Trimming stripped 4 bases from V and 2 bases from J, with 11 bases between. The CDR3 region is CAWMGEINTEAFF. CDR3 in DNA: TGTGCCTGGATGGGCGAGATAAACACTGAAGCTTTCTTT.

The V gene is TRBV5-5, the J gene TRBJ1-5; possibly TRBD1 for D (5 bases). This CDR3 is built from 16 residues. Germline assignment: CDR1 SGHKS and CDR2 YYEKEE (reference sequence). Trimming pared 4 bases from V and 2 bases from J, leaving 16 bases between. CDR3 coding DNA: TGTGCCAGCAGCCTGAACTTCGACAGTCGCAATCAGCCCCAGCATTTT. Its protein is CASSLNFDSRNQPQHF.

V usage is TRBV11-1 and J usage is TRBJ2-1; TRBD2 aligns across 8 bases. Germline assignment: CDR1 SGHAT and CDR2 FQDESV (reference sequence). The junction had 8 bases not matched to a gene; V was cut back by 7 bases and J by 0 bases. The CDR3 totals 16 residues. The CDR3: CASTRGSGNSYNEQFF. The CDR3, as DNA: TGTGCCAGCACCCGGGGTAGCGGGAACTCCTACAATGAGCAGTTCTTC.

This rearrangement joins TRBV7-9 to TRBJ2-1, with TRBD1 identical over 9 bases. The CDR3 runs 15 residues. The ends lost 3 bases at V and 10 bases at J; junction bases unmatched: 10. Germline V lookup: CDR1 SEHNR, CDR2 FQNEAQ (reference sequence). The DNA of the CDR3 is TGTGCCAGCAGCTTTGGGGACAGGGATACTGGGGAGCAGTTCTTC. Translated, it gives CASSFGDRDTGEQFF.

The chain uses TRBV11-2 and TRBJ2-3; D not certain. From germline, CDR1 is SGHAT and CDR2 FQNNGV. The length of the CDR3 is 10 residues. Trimming left V 8 bases short and J 4 bases short, with 4 bases between. DNA for the CDR3: TGTGCCAGCGCGGCAGATACGCAGTATTTT. Protein product: CASAADTQYF.

This sequence joins TRBV7-8 and TRBJ1-2, with D hard to call. The V and J ends lost 6 bases and 4 bases respectively, with 24 bases between them. Germline V gene sequence: CDR1 SGHVS, CDR2 FQNEAQ. This CDR3 has 17 amino acids. The CDR3 sequence is CASSTPRGRDIGYGYTF. DNA of the CDR3: TGTGCCAGCAGTACCCCGCGGGGTCGGGATATCGGCTATGGCTACACCTTC.

This chain connects TRBV7-9 to TRBJ2-3; 8 bases line up with TRBD2. Germline lookup yields CDR1 SEHNR and CDR2 FQNEAQ (reference sequence). The CDR3 is 14 amino acids. The V and J ends lost 5 bases and 5 bases, in that order; junction bases with no gene match: 6. DNA of the CDR3: TGTGCCAGCAGCCATCCGCGGGAGGTAGATACGCAGTATTTT. Translation: CASSHPREVDTQYF.

The gene calls are TRBV18 and TRBJ1-5; possibly TRBD1 for D (6 bases). The CDR3 loop spans 15 amino acids. Per the germline V gene, CDR1 is KGHSH and CDR2 is LQKENI. Deletions cut 3 bases from V and 1 base from J, with 10 bases between. The CDR3 loop reads CASSPSDRSNQPQHF. The CDR3 nucleotides are TGTGCCAGCTCACCTTCGGACAGAAGCAATCAGCCCCAGCATTTT.

J is TRBJ2-7 and V is TRBV27, with D possibly being TRBD1 (5 bases). This CDR3 is built from 16 residues. Germline V gives CDR1 MNHEY, CDR2 SMNVEV (reference sequence). Trimming left V 8 bases short and J 3 bases short, with 23 bases between. The CDR3: CASAPVDSPSYYEQYF. The CDR3 DNA reads as TGTGCCAGCGCCCCCGTCGACAGTCCCTCATACTACGAGCAGTACTTC.

The chain employs TRBV2 and TRBJ1-4; 7 bases agree with TRBD1. Germline V gene data show CDR1 as SNHLY and CDR2 as FYNNEI. The CDR3 is made up of 10 amino acids. V lost 6 bases, J lost 14 bases, and 3 bases stayed unmatched. The CDR3: CASRTGALFF. CDR3 nucleotide sequence: TGTGCCAGCAGAACAGGGGCCCTGTTTTTT.

The chain joins TRBV6-1 to TRBJ2-5, with TRBD1 as a possible D gene (6 bases). The CDR3 is made up of 13 amino acids. Germline CDR1 MNHNS, CDR2 SASEGT. V was clipped by 1 base and J by 3 bases, with 6 bases between them. CDR3 in amino acids: CASSEGTEETQYF. In DNA form, the CDR3 reads TGTGCCAGCAGTGAAGGGACAGAAGAGACCCAGTACTTC.

Only one count was recorded for this clone. The V call is TRBV7-2, the J call TRBJ2-7; D might be TRBD2 (6 bases). CDR3 length: 15 amino acids. Trimming left V 0 bases short and J 0 bases short, with 9 bases between. Per germline, CDR1 SGHTA and CDR2 FQGNSA. The CDR3 DNA is TGTGCCAGCAGCTTAGCGGGAGGTCCCTCCTACGAGCAGTACTTC. It specifies CASSLAGGPSYEQYF.

This sequence joins TRBV19 and TRBJ2-7, with a tentative D call TRBD2 (6 bases). The V end was cut by 4 bases, the J end by 5 bases, with 21 bases between. Per germline, CDR1 LNHDA and CDR2 SQIVND (reference sequence). The CDR3 contains 16 residues. CDR3 region: CASSTTPGLHPHEQYF. DNA for the CDR3: TGTGCCAGTAGTACTACTCCGGGACTCCATCCCCACGAGCAGTACTTC.

The chain has TRBV27 and TRBJ2-3; 8 positions agree with TRBD1. Germline values: CDR1 MNHEY, CDR2 SMNVEV (reference sequence). This CDR3 region has 15 residues. V shed 2 bases, J shed 2 bases, and the junction held 3 bases outside the gene matches. The CDR3 DNA reads as TGTGCCAGCAGTTTAGGGGACAGGTACACAGATACGCAGTATTTT. This translates into CASSLGDRYTDTQYF.

The V and J genes are TRBV29-1 and TRBJ2-7, with TRBD2 as a possible D gene (5 bases). Germline V gene lookup returns CDR1 SQVTM and CDR2 ANQGSEA. With 4 bases removed from V and 4 bases from J, the gap between germline ends came to 11 bases. The CDR3 is 12 residues long. The CDR3 nucleotides are TGCAGCGTTGGAGAGCGGAGGTACGAGCAGTACTTC. Amino acid sequence: CSVGERRYEQYF.

This chain uses TRBV5-6 with TRBJ2-7, with TRBD2 identical over 8 bases. The V segment lost 0 bases and the J segment 0 bases; nucleotides outside the gene matches: 2. Germline CDR1 reads SGHDT; CDR2 reads YYEEEE. This CDR3 has 15 residues. CDR3 protein: CASSLGLASSYEQYF. Written as DNA, the CDR3 is TGTGCCAGCAGCTTGGGACTAGCGAGCTCCTACGAGCAGTACTTC.

V gene TRBV7-2 combines with J gene TRBJ1-1, with D maybe TRBD1 (5 bases). CDR3 length: 13 amino acids. Germline CDR1 reads SGHTA; CDR2 reads FQGNSA. Trimming removed 8 bases from V and 0 bases from J, with 10 bases in between. The CDR3 DNA reads TGTGCCAGCCGACCAGGGATGAACACTGAAGCTTTCTTT. Protein sequence: CASRPGMNTEAFF.